Below are 20 T cell receptor beta chains sequenced from a single sample in a study of CD8+ T cells in alopecia areata. RNA was extracted and reverse transcribed into cDNA as the sequencing template. Profiled with immunoSEQ multiplex PCR; TCRdb holds only in-frame clones, not every one. Of around 50,000 clones in the sample, about 96% were seen once. The source was CD8+ T cells sorted from blood, collected at week 0. The receptors shown here come from a human donor with alopecia areata.

V gene TRBV7-9 combines with J gene TRBJ2-7, with TRBD1 matching 7 bases. V shed 0 bases, J shed 1 base, and the junction held 0 bases outside the gene matches. The CDR3 totals 14 residues. Germline V CDR1 and CDR2: SEHNR, FQNEAQ (reference sequence). The CDR3 sequence: CASSLAGQSYEQYF. Here the CDR3 DNA reads TGTGCCAGCAGCTTAGCGGGACAGTCCTACGAGCAGTACTTC.

This sequence joins TRBV15 and TRBJ2-4; D is perhaps TRBD2 (5 bases). CDR1 is LNHNV, CDR2 YYDKDF, per germline (reference sequence). V lost 5 bases and J lost 1, with 12 bases in between. The CDR3 length is 15 residues. The CDR3 sequence: CATSGKASAKNIQYF. The CDR3, as DNA: TGTGCCACCAGCGGTAAAGCTAGCGCCAAAAACATTCAGTACTTC.

This rearrangement joins TRBV7-9 to TRBJ2-7, with D possibly TRBD2 on 6 matching bases. This CDR3 region has 14 residues. Per the germline V gene, CDR1 is SEHNR and CDR2 is FQNEAQ (reference sequence). The ends were cut back, 5 bases at V and 3 bases at J, with 14 bases in the middle. The DNA for the CDR3 is TGTGCCAGCAGCCCCCGGGGGATCGGCTACGAGCAGTACTTC. It translates to CASSPRGIGYEQYF. Full variable domain (outside the CDR3, taken from reference TRBV7-9 and TRBJ2-7): DTGVSQNPRHKITKRGQNVTFRCDPISEHNRLYWYRQTLGQGPEFLTYFQNEAQLEKSRLLSDRFSAERPKGSFSTLEIQRTEQGDSAMYLCASSPRGIGYEQYFGPGTRLTVT.

Turning to this clone: A far larger clone is only one base removed, so a read error is likely. V usage is TRBV7-2 and J usage is TRBJ2-1; TRBD2 matches 7 bases. The germline V gene has CDR1 SGHTA and CDR2 FQGNSA. V dropped 2 bases and J dropped 8; count of bases not matched to a gene: 9. The length of the CDR3 is 15 residues. CDR3 DNA sequence: TGTGCCAGCAGCTTAACTGGGGGGGAATACTATGAGCAGTTCTTC. Encoded protein: CASSLTGGEYYEQFF.

The J gene is TRBJ2-3, the V gene TRBV7-2; D is perhaps TRBD2 (7 bases). Looked up from germline, CDR1 is SGHTA and CDR2 is FQGNSA. V was cut by 6 bases and J by 3 bases, with 16 bases left in between. The CDR3 contains 15 residues. Here the CDR3 DNA reads TGTGCCAGCAGTCGGGGGGCTGGTGGAACAGATACGCAGTATTTT. This gives the protein CASSRGAGGTDTQYF.

This sequence joins TRBV2 and TRBJ2-3; 12 nucleotides line up with TRBD2. The length of the CDR3 is 17 residues. The germline gives CDR1 SNHLY, CDR2 FYNNEI. The V segment lost 3 bases and the J segment 2 bases; nucleotides outside the gene matches: 6. CDR3 protein: CASSDPLAGGLTDTQYF. Here the CDR3 DNA reads TGTGCCAGCAGTGATCCGCTAGCGGGGGGGCTCACAGATACGCAGTATTTT.

The chain links TRBV7-2 to TRBJ2-1; 8 bases are shared with TRBD2. Trimming at V came to 6 bases and at J to 6 bases, leaving 16 bases not matched to a gene. This CDR3 spans 17 amino acids. Germline V gives CDR1 SGHTA, CDR2 FQGNSA. CDR3 coding DNA: TGTGCCAGCAGACAGACCCCGGGACTAGAACCAGGCAATGAGCAGTTCTTC. This codes for CASRQTPGLEPGNEQFF. Using reference TRBV7-2 and TRBJ2-1 for the parts outside the CDR3, the full variable domain is GAGVSQSPSNKVTEKGKDVELRCDPISGHTALYWYRQSLGQGLEFLIYFQGNSAPDKSGLPSDRFSAERTGGSVSTLTIQRTQQEDSAVYLCASRQTPGLEPGNEQFFGPGTRLTVL.

The CDR3 DNA reads as TGTGCCAGCAGCTTGGGGGTAGCGGGGGACCGAAAGGCGAAGCAGTTCTTC. It specifies CASSLGVAGDRKAKQFF. This chain connects TRBV5-6 to TRBJ2-1, with TRBD2 matching over 9 bases. Trimming cost V 0 bases and J 11 bases; bases outside gene matches: 15. CDR3 length equals 17 residues. CDR1 and CDR2 (germline): SGHDT, YYEEEE.

The rearrangement joins TRBV29-1 to TRBJ2-3; 12 nucleotides align to TRBD1. CDR3 length: 15 residues. The J segment lost 5 bases and the V segment lost 6 bases, leaving 9 bases of the junction unmatched. CDR1 and CDR2 from the germline V gene are SQVTM and ANQGSEA. The CDR3 nucleotides read TGCAGCGTATCGAAGGGACAGGGGGCTCTAGATACGCAGTATTTT. Translated: CSVSKGQGALDTQYF.

The CDR3 DNA is TGTGCCACCAGCTTCTCCGGGGGGCTCTACAATGAGCAGTTCTTC. Its protein product is CATSFSGGLYNEQFF. The rearrangement joins TRBV15 to TRBJ2-1, with D perhaps TRBD2 (7 bases). The CDR3 consists of 15 residues. Germline values: CDR1 LNHNV, CDR2 YYDKDF (reference sequence). V was clipped by 5 bases and J by 3 bases, with 14 bases between them.

The chain employs TRBV7-2 and TRBJ2-7; 11 bases fit TRBD2. In germline, CDR1 is SGHTA, CDR2 FQGNSA. The CDR3 is made up of 15 amino acids. V shed 4 bases and J 2 bases; nucleotides not matched to a gene: 4. CDR3 in amino acids: CASSSFSGGAYEQYF. The CDR3 bases are TGTGCCAGCAGCTCCTTTAGCGGGGGGGCCTACGAGCAGTACTTC. Together with reference TRBV7-2 and TRBJ2-7, the CDR3 gives the full variable domain: GAGVSQSPSNKVTEKGKDVELRCDPISGHTALYWYRQSLGQGLEFLIYFQGNSAPDKSGLPSDRFSAERTGGSVSTLTIQRTQQEDSAVYLCASSSFSGGAYEQYFGPGTRLTVT.

J is TRBJ2-7 and V is TRBV27; D unresolved. The V and J ends lost 4 bases and 0 bases respectively, with 16 bases between them. The germline V gene encodes CDR1 MNHEY and CDR2 SMNVEV (reference sequence). This CDR3 contains 16 residues. The CDR3 DNA reads TGTGCCAGCAGTTCATCCTCCGCCTTAAGCTCCTACGAGCAGTACTTC. Translating it yields CASSSSSALSSYEQYF.

The gene calls are TRBV2 and TRBJ2-7; the match to TRBD1 covers 7 bases. Trimming cost V 8 bases and J 0 bases; bases outside gene matches: 7. The germline CDR1 and CDR2 sequences are SNHLY and FYNNEI. The CDR3 extends over 14 amino acids. The CDR3 nucleotides read TGTGCCAGCTGCAAAGGGGGCGCCTCCTACGAGCAGTACTTC. It codes for CASCKGGASYEQYF.

The gene calls are TRBV15 and TRBJ2-1; D is tentatively TRBD1 or TRBD2 (6 bases each). Germline values: CDR1 LNHNV, CDR2 YYDKDF (reference sequence). Trimming cost V 2 bases and J 8 bases, with 16 bases left between them. The CDR3 contains 15 residues. The CDR3 protein is CATSRRGGSVDEQFF. The CDR3 coding sequence is TGTGCCACCAGCAGAAGAGGGGGGTCAGTAGATGAGCAGTTCTTC.

The sample holds a few counts of this clone. This chain joins TRBV29-1 and TRBJ2-7, with D perhaps matching TRBD1 or TRBD2 (5 bases each). The CDR3 is made up of 13 amino acids. V dropped 8 bases and J dropped 2 bases, with 16 bases sitting between them. CDR1 is SQVTM and CDR2 is ANQGSEA in the germline V gene. The DNA for the CDR3 is TGCAGCCTCCAAGACGGGGCCACCTACGAGCAGTACTTC. Translation gives CSLQDGATYEQYF.

The chain combines TRBV7-9 with TRBJ2-5; tentative D call: TRBD1 (5 bases). The length of the CDR3 is 13 residues. CDR1 and CDR2 from the germline V gene are SEHNR and FQNEAQ (reference sequence). V gave up 8 bases and J gave up 2 bases, with 12 bases separating them. CDR3 region: CASRSTGQETQYF. CDR3 nucleotide sequence: TGTGCCAGCCGGTCAACAGGACAAGAGACCCAGTACTTC.

The V gene is TRBV6-1, the J gene TRBJ2-5, with TRBD2 matching over 7 bases. Germline lookup yields CDR1 MNHNS and CDR2 SASEGT. The CDR3 is 13 amino acids. V was clipped by 6 bases and J by 1 base; unmatched bases: 2. CDR3 amino acids: CASSRGVQETQYF. In nucleotides, the CDR3 is TGTGCCAGCAGCCGGGGGGTCCAAGAGACCCAGTACTTC.

The V call is TRBV29-1, the J call TRBJ1-1; unclear D gene. V shed 1 base and J shed 4 bases, with 19 bases lying between them. Germline V gene sequence: CDR1 SQVTM, CDR2 ANQGSEA. The CDR3 sequence is 16 residues long. CDR3 amino acids: CSVEGKEDTGSTEAFF. The DNA of the CDR3 is TGCAGCGTTGAAGGAAAAGAAGATACCGGGAGCACTGAAGCTTTCTTT.

V is TRBV5-6 and J is TRBJ2-5; a possible D gene is TRBD2 (6 bases). Germline V CDR1 and CDR2: SGHDT, YYEEEE. The CDR3 length is 16 residues. Trimming removed 0 bases from V and 5 bases from J, with 17 bases in between. CDR3 in amino acids: CASSLGSGGLLETQYF. The CDR3 DNA reads TGTGCCAGCAGCTTGGGTTCCGGGGGTCTCCTGGAGACCCAGTACTTC.

The V and J genes are TRBV29-1 and TRBJ1-2; 9 bases line up with TRBD1. The germline V gene encodes CDR1 SQVTM and CDR2 ANQGSEA. Trimming removed 3 bases from V and 5 bases from J; junction bases left unmatched: 10. The CDR3 extends over 15 amino acids. The CDR3 reads CSVEGVGTGYYGYTF. The CDR3 DNA sequence: TGCAGCGTTGAGGGTGTAGGGACAGGGTATTATGGCTACACCTTC.